This T cell receptor (beta chain) emerged from a study of tumor-infiltrating lymphocytes in primary liver carcinoma. Whole-study context: Read depth, roughly 3.65 to 8 million productive TCRbeta reads, did not differ significantly between tissues. The study's findings and limits: Lower overlap was observed for tumor-adjacent and tumor-blood pairs relative to tumor region pairs. The proportion of top clones found throughout all five tumor regions was only about 7.5-24%.

The germline gives CDR1 MGHRA, CDR2 YSYEKL. This CDR3 contains 15 residues. For each extraction, RNA and DNA were obtained together from about 21-30 mg of unsorted bulk tissue. Each individual tumor supplied samples from five separate regions. The authors made TCR beta cDNA from around 500 ng total RNA with a constant-region primer. TCR beta libraries came from three nested multiplex PCR rounds using slightly modified ARM-PCR. Rounds one and two of PCR, each of about 10 cycles, were primed with TRBV1-TRBV30 forward primers and a C-beta reverse primer. Each CDR3 protein gets one entry after TCRdb re-called the multiplex PCR reads with MiXCR. The data contain 65,000 to 80,000 distinct CDR3 sequences, 60% to 75% of them seen just once; the ten biggest clones take up around a quarter. With regard to this clonotype: The antigen is not known. The junction shows a germline mismatch at one end, possibly a read error.

Input material: liver tumor tissue from sampling region 4. Subset meaning: tumor region T4, right-lateral pole. The clonotype comes from a man aged 35 to 55 with primary liver carcinoma and hepatitis B virus infection. This rearrangement joins TRBV4-1 to TRBJ2-1; tentative D call: TRBD2 (5 bases). The CDR3 is CASSQVSSSSGKQLF. In DNA, the CDR3 is TGCGCCAGCAGCCAAGTTTCTAGCAGCTCGGGGAAGCAGCTCTTC.